This T cell receptor (beta chain) is drawn from a study of shared clonotypes between healthy human individuals. Turning to the study itself: CD4 naive cells filled three plates per donor, CD4 memory three, CD8 naive two and CD8 memory one. Study-wide results and limits: Clonotype sharing among donors, it was expected, would be affected by sequencing depth.

Regarding this clone: Its antigen is unknown.

Participating donors were healthy, HIV-negative adults free of recent acute infections or vaccinations. The assay was immunoSEQ multiplex PCR, and TCRdb's table has in-frame clones only and misses some. The table records 2 million to 2.5 million clones, approximately 93% of them present only once. The trim removed 6 bases at V and 2 bases at J, leaving 10 bases unmatched. This CDR3 region has 15 residues. Germline assignment: CDR1 KGHSH and CDR2 LQKENI. The chain links TRBV18 to TRBJ2-7; TRBD1 matches 7 bases. This TCR derives from a man aged 18 to 29 in good health. Some clones in this sample may be carry-over from other donors' samples. Sequences were obtained from naive CD4+ T cells from PBMCs. Documented subset: CD45RA+ positively selected. CDR3 sequence reads: CASSQRQGGTYEQYF. The CDR3, as DNA: TGTGCCAGCTCCCAACGACAGGGTGGTACCTACGAGCAGTACTTC.